Described below is a single T cell receptor beta chain sequence and its context. This CDR3 has 15 residues. V dropped 3 bases and J dropped 1; count of bases not matched to a gene: 2. Germline CDR1 reads WNHNN; CDR2 reads SYGVQD (reference sequence). These data are taken from a study of blood T cell repertoires in COVID-19. Some clones are missing from TCRdb's copy, which holds only in-frame ones; the method was immunoSEQ multiplex PCR. The sample holds 250,000 to 350,000 clones, under 85% seen once. Sequencing used peripheral blood. The sequence derives from a human donor with COVID-19, enrolled during active disease. The donor label of this sample is uncertain. The chain couples TRBV10-1 to TRBJ2-2, with 7 nucleotides matching TRBD2. The CDR3 bases are TGCGCCAGCAGTGAACTAGCGCTGAACACCGGGGAGCTGTTTTTT. This encodes CASSELALNTGELFF.